The 19 T cell receptor beta chains in this list originate from one sample, sequenced in a study of shared clonotypes between healthy human individuals. Profiling relied on immunoSEQ multiplex PCR, and the TCRdb table lists in-frame clones only, not all of them. The repertoire has approximately 840,000 clones, approximately 97% of them found once; the top ten carry about 0.21%. CD45RO-negative cells were positively selected for CCR7, leaving out terminally differentiated effector memory CD45RA+ cells. Input material: naive CD8+ T cells sorted from blood. The receptors derive from a young man in good health.

The genes are TRBV30 and TRBJ2-2; a possible D gene is TRBD1 (6 bases). V lost 2 bases, J lost 5 bases, and 18 bases lay in between. The germline CDR1 and CDR2 sequences are GTSNPN and SVGIG (reference sequence). The CDR3 covers 16 residues. The CDR3 region is CAWSLIQGPPTGELFF. CDR3 in DNA: TGTGCCTGGAGTCTCATACAGGGTCCCCCAACCGGGGAGCTGTTTTTT.

This chain uses TRBV27 with TRBJ2-1; 7 bases line up with TRBD2. The CDR3 is made up of 14 amino acids. Trimming took 8 bases from V and 5 from J; bases not matched to a gene: 9. Germline V gene data show CDR1 as MNHEY and CDR2 as SMNVEV (reference sequence). Here the CDR3 DNA reads TGTGCCAGCCGCCGGAGCGGGATGGACAATGAGCAGTTCTTC. Its translation is CASRRSGMDNEQFF.

V gene TRBV12-5 combines with J gene TRBJ2-3; D remains unclear. The CDR3 length is 12 residues. CDR1 and CDR2 (germline): LGHNT, FRNRAP. V was pared by 5 bases and J by 3 bases, with 6 bases between. The CDR3, as DNA: TGTGCTAGTGGTCCCCGTACAGATACGCAGTATTTT. It translates to CASGPRTDTQYF.

The chain uses TRBV30 and TRBJ2-4; 12 bases are a match to TRBD1. Per the germline V gene, CDR1 is GTSNPN and CDR2 is SVGIG (reference sequence). There are 17 residues in the CDR3. The V and J ends lost 2 bases and 0 bases, in that order; junction bases with no gene match: 5. CDR3 residues: CAWSRGQGALAKNIQYF. For the CDR3, the DNA is TGTGCCTGGAGTAGGGGACAGGGGGCTTTAGCCAAAAACATTCAGTACTTC.

The rearrangement uses TRBV10-1 and TRBJ2-1, with D maybe TRBD2 (5 bases). The V gene's germline CDR1 is WNHNN and CDR2 SYGVQD (reference sequence). The CDR3 is made up of 14 amino acids. V gave up 3 bases and J gave up 4 bases, with 10 bases separating them. CDR3 sequence (DNA): TGCGCCAGCAGTGACGGGATAGTATACAATGAGCAGTTCTTC. Residues: CASSDGIVYNEQFF.

In regard to this clone: The same CDR3 arises from other DNA sequences in this sample as well. J is TRBJ2-7 and V is TRBV27; D remains ambiguous. The CDR3 is made up of 11 amino acids. The V and J ends lost 6 bases and 7 bases respectively, with 10 bases between them. Germline CDR1 and CDR2: MNHEY and SMNVEV (reference sequence). CDR3 region: CASRSGWEQYF. The CDR3 bases are TGTGCCAGCAGGTCTGGGTGGGAGCAGTACTTC.

J is TRBJ2-4 and V is TRBV27; 14 bases are shared with TRBD2. CDR1 and CDR2 (germline): MNHEY, SMNVEV (reference sequence). CDR3 length: 16 amino acids. J lost 8 bases, V lost 10 bases, and 13 bases had no gene match. CDR3 amino acids: CATHPGTSGSWDIQYF. Written as DNA, the CDR3 is TGTGCCACCCACCCCGGGACTAGCGGGAGTTGGGACATTCAGTACTTC.

The chain links TRBV27 to TRBJ2-4; 7 nucleotides align to TRBD2. The CDR3 is 14 residues long. Germline CDR1 MNHEY, CDR2 SMNVEV (reference sequence). With 4 bases clipped from V and 5 bases from J, the junction kept 5 bases outside the gene matches. CDR3 loop: CASSWWGGENIQYF. CDR3 nucleotides: TGTGCCAGCAGTTGGTGGGGAGGGGAAAACATTCAGTACTTC.

This chain joins TRBV15 and TRBJ1-5; the D is unclear. Trimming stripped 4 bases from V and 2 bases from J, with 12 bases between. Looked up from germline, CDR1 is LNHNV and CDR2 is YYDKDF (reference sequence). The CDR3 has 15 residues. CDR3 DNA sequence: TGTGCCACCAGCAAATCCAAGAGCGGCAATCAGCCCCAGCATTTT. Protein product: CATSKSKSGNQPQHF.

For this clone: The same CDR3 arises from other DNA sequences in this sample as well. The J gene is TRBJ2-7, the V gene TRBV5-1; the D is unclear. Trimming shortened V by 1 base and J by 1 base, and 6 bases separated the two germline ends. The CDR3 is 13 residues long. In germline, CDR1 is SGHRS, CDR2 YFSETQ. The CDR3 DNA reads TGCGCCAGCAGCTTGCGCGGATCCTACGAGCAGTACTTC. Protein sequence: CASSLRGSYEQYF.

The chain links TRBV27 to TRBJ2-7, with 9 bases identical to TRBD2. The CDR3 runs 13 residues. V lost 9 bases and J lost 2; bases outside the gene matches: 5. From germline, CDR1 is MNHEY and CDR2 SMNVEV (reference sequence). The CDR3 region is CASGAGGPYEQYF. CDR3 nucleotide sequence: TGTGCCAGTGGGGCGGGAGGGCCCTACGAGCAGTACTTC.

This chain uses TRBV4-2 with TRBJ2-3; no definite D call. CDR1 is LGHNA, CDR2 YNFKEQ, per germline. V lost 1 base and J 3 bases, leaving 5 bases between the germline ends. The CDR3 has 13 amino acids. DNA for the CDR3: TGTGCCAGCAGCCAAGGCCCGACAGATACGCAGTATTTT. Translated: CASSQGPTDTQYF.

J is TRBJ2-3 and V is TRBV6-5, with D perhaps matching TRBD1 (5 bases). V was shortened by 7 bases and J by 4 bases, with 12 bases between the two germline ends. The CDR3 extends over 13 amino acids. Germline values: CDR1 MNHEY, CDR2 SVGAGI. Here the CDR3 reads CASTPGPPDTQYF. For the CDR3, the DNA is TGTGCCAGCACCCCAGGGCCTCCAGATACGCAGTATTTT.

The chain links TRBV7-8 to TRBJ1-5; possible D gene TRBD1, 5 bases. The CDR3 runs to 12 residues. The germline V and J ends were trimmed by 9 bases and 2 bases, with 8 bases remaining between them. The germline CDR1 and CDR2 sequences are SGHVS and FQNEAQ. The CDR3 DNA sequence: TGTGCCAGTGCGGGGGGCAATCAGCCCCAGCATTTT. Protein product: CASAGGNQPQHF.

The V call is TRBV27, the J call TRBJ2-1, with D perhaps TRBD1 or TRBD2 (5 bases each). The germline CDR1 and CDR2 sequences are MNHEY and SMNVEV (reference sequence). The CDR3 has 14 residues. Trimming pared 5 bases from V and 0 bases from J, leaving 8 bases between. CDR3 region: CASSKGSSYNEQFF. For the CDR3, the DNA is TGTGCCAGCAGTAAGGGGAGCTCCTACAATGAGCAGTTCTTC.

The rearrangement uses TRBV13 and TRBJ2-5; D gene ambiguous. With 4 bases removed from V and 3 bases from J, the gap between germline ends came to 24 bases. Germline CDR1 and CDR2: PRHDT and FYEKMQ (reference sequence). The CDR3 covers 18 residues. The CDR3 here is CASSYIMLNSAHKETQYF. CDR3 DNA sequence: TGTGCCAGCAGCTACATTATGCTGAACAGCGCGCATAAAGAGACCCAGTACTTC.

DNA of the CDR3: TGTGCCAGCAGTCTCCCATCGGGTTACGAGCAGTACTTC. It translates to CASSLPSGYEQYF. The chain links TRBV27 to TRBJ2-7; D is ambiguous. The ends were cut back, 5 bases at V and 4 bases at J, with 12 bases in the middle. CDR1 is MNHEY, CDR2 SMNVEV, per germline (reference sequence). The CDR3 consists of 13 residues.

The V gene is TRBV29-1, the J gene TRBJ2-1, with 12 bases aligning to TRBD1. V gave up 8 bases and J gave up 1 base; unmatched junction bases: 6. Germline CDR1 SQVTM, CDR2 ANQGSEA. The CDR3 totals 15 residues. The CDR3 protein is CSPGTGGVSYNEQFF. DNA for the CDR3: TGCAGCCCCGGGACAGGGGGCGTTTCCTACAATGAGCAGTTCTTC.

The rearrangement uses TRBV6-1 and TRBJ2-1; a weak D match, TRBD2 (5 bases). CDR3 length: 14 residues. V was shortened by 3 bases and J by 7 bases, with 13 bases between the two germline ends. CDR1 is MNHNS and CDR2 is SASEGT in the germline V gene. Written as DNA, the CDR3 is TGTGCCAGCAGTGAGGGGAGACTCCTGAATGAGCAGTTCTTC. Protein product: CASSEGRLLNEQFF.